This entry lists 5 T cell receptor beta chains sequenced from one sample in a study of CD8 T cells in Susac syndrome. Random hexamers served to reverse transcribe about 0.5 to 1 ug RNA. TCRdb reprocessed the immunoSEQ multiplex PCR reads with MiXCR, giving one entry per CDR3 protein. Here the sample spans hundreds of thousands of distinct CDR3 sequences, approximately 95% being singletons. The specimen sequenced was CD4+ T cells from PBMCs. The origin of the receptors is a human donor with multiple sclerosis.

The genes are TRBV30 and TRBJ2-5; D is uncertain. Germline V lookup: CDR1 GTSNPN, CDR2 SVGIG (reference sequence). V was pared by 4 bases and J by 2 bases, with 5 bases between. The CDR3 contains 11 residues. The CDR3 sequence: CAWTAQETQYF. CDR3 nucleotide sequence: TGTGCCTGGACAGCACAAGAGACCCAGTACTTC. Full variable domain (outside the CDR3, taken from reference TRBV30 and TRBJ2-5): SQTIHQWPATLVQPVGSPLSLECTVEGTSNPNLYWYRQAAGRGLQLLFYSVGIGQISSEVPQNLSASRPQDRQFILSSKKLLLSDSGFYLCAWTAQETQYFGPGTRLLVL.

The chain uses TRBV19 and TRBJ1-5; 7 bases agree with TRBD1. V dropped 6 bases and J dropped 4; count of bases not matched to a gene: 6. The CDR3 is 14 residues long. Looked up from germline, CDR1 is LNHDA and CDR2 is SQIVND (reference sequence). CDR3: CASRTGQLNQPQHF. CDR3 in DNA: TGTGCCAGTAGGACGGGACAGCTTAATCAGCCCCAGCATTTT.

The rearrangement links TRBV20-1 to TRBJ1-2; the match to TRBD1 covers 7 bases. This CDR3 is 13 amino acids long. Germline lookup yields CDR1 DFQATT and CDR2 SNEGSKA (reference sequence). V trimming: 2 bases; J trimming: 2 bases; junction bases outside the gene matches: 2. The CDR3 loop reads CSARSQGNYGYTF. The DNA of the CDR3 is TGCAGTGCTAGATCACAGGGGAACTATGGCTACACCTTC.

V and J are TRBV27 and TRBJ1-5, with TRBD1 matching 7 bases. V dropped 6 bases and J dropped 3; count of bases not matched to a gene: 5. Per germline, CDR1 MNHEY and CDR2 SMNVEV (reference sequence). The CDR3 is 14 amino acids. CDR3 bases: TGTGCCAGCAGACGAGGACAGGCCAATCAGCCCCAGCATTTT. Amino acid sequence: CASRRGQANQPQHF.

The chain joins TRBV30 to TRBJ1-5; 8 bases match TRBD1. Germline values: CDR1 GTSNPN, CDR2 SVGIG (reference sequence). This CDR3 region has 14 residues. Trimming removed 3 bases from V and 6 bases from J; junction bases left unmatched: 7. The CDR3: CAWRETGAGQPQHF. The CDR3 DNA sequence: TGTGCCTGGAGAGAGACAGGGGCTGGTCAGCCCCAGCATTTT.